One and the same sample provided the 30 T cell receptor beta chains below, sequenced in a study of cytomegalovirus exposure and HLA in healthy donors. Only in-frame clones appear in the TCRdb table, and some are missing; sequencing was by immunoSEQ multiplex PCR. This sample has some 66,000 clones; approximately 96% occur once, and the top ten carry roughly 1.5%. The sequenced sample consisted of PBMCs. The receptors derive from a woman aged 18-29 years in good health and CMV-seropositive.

CDR3: CASSLWREQGNEQYF. In DNA, the CDR3 is TGTGCCAGCAGTTTATGGAGAGAACAGGGGAACGAGCAGTACTTC. The rearrangement joins TRBV28 to TRBJ2-7; the match to TRBD1 covers 7 bases. Unmatched junction bases numbered 7, after V lost 0 bases and J lost 5 bases. This CDR3 is built from 15 residues. Germline V gene lookup returns CDR1 MDHEN and CDR2 SYDVKM.

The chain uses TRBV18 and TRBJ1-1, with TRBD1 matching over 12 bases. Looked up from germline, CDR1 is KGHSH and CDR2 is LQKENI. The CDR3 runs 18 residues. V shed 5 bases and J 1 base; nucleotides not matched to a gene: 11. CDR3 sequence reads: CASSSLVGTGGPNTEAFF. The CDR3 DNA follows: TGTGCCAGCTCATCCTTAGTGGGGACAGGGGGCCCGAACACTGAAGCTTTCTTT. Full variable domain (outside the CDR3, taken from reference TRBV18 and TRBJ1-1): NAGVMQNPRHLVRRRGQEARLRCSPMKGHSHVYWYRQLPEEGLKFMVYLQKENIIDESGMPKERFSAEFPKEGPSILRIQQVVRGDSAAYFCASSSLVGTGGPNTEAFFGQGTRLTVV.

The CDR3 coding sequence is TGTGCCAGCAGCTTGATCCGCTCTGGAAACACCATATATTTT. As protein: CASSLIRSGNTIYF. The gene calls are TRBV5-6 and TRBJ1-3; no clear D gene. The germline CDR1 and CDR2 sequences are SGHDT and YYEEEE. This CDR3 has 14 amino acids. V lost 1 base and J 0 bases, leaving 5 bases between the germline ends.

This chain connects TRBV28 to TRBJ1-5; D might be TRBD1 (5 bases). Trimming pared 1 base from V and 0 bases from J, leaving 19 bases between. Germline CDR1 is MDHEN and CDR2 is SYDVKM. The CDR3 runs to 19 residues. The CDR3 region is CASSLFERLGGNSNQPQHF. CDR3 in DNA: TGTGCCAGCAGTTTATTTGAACGTCTCGGGGGGAATAGCAATCAGCCCCAGCATTTT.

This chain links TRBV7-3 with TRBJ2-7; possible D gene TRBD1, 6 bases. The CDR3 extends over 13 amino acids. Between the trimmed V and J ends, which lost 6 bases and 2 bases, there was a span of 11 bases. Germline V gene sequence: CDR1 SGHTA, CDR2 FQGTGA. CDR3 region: CASSQTGAYEQYF. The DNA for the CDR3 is TGTGCCAGCAGTCAGACAGGTGCCTACGAGCAGTACTTC.

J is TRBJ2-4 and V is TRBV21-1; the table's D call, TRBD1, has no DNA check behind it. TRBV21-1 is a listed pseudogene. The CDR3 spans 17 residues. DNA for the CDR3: TGTGCCAGCAGCAAACTTAGTCAGGGGATAGCCAAAAACATTCAGTACTTC. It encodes CASSKLSQGIAKNIQYF.

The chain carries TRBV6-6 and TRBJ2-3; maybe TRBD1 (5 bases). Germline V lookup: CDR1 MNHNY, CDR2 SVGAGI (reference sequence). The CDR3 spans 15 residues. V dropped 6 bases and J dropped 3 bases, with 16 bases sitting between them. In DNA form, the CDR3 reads TGTGCCAGCAGCCCCTGGCAGGGCTTAACAGATACGCAGTATTTT. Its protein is CASSPWQGLTDTQYF.

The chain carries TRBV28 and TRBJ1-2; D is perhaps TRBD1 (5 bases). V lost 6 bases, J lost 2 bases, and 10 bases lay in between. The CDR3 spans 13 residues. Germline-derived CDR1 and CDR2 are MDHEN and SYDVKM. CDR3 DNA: TGTGCCAGCAGCCTGACAGACAACTATGGCTACACCTTC. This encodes CASSLTDNYGYTF.

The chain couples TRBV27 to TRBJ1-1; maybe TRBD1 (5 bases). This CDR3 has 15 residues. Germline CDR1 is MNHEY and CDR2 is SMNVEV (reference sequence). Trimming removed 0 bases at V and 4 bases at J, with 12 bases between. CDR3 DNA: TGTGCCAGCAGTTTATCCTCCAGGGCTAGCACTGAAGCTTTCTTT. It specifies CASSLSSRASTEAFF.

CDR3 bases: TGTGCCAGCCGGGACAGAGTGTTGACGGGCAATCAGCCCCAGCATTTT. Encoded protein: CASRDRVLTGNQPQHF. The J gene is TRBJ1-5, the V gene TRBV19, with TRBD1 identical over 7 bases. CDR3 length: 16 residues. J lost 2 bases, V lost 9 bases, and 13 bases had no gene match. Per the germline V gene, CDR1 is LNHDA and CDR2 is SQIVND (reference sequence).

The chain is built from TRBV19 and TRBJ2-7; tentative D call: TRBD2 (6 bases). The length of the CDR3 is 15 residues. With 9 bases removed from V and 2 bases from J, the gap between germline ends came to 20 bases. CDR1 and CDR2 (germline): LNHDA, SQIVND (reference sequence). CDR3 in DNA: TGTGCCAGCGCAAGTCGCGGACTACCTACCTACGAGCAGTACTTC. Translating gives CASASRGLPTYEQYF.

The CDR3 nucleotides read TGTGCCAGCAGTGAACAGTTCCAAGAGACCCAGTACTTC. This gives the protein CASSEQFQETQYF. The chain couples TRBV6-1 to TRBJ2-5; D not certain. Germline V gives CDR1 MNHNS, CDR2 SASEGT. This CDR3 region has 13 residues. V was shortened by 2 bases and J by 1 base, with 5 bases between the two germline ends.

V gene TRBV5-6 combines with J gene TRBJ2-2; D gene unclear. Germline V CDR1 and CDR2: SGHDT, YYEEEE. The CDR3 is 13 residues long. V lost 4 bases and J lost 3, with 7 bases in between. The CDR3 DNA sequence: TGTGCCAGCAGCCCTATCCACACCGGGGAGCTGTTTTTT. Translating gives CASSPIHTGELFF.

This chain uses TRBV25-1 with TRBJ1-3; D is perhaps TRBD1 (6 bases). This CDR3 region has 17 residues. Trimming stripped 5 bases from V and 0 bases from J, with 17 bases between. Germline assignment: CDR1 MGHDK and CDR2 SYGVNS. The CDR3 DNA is TGTGCCAGCAGTTCCCACCCCGGACAGCGCTCTGGAAACACCATATATTTT. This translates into CASSSHPGQRSGNTIYF.

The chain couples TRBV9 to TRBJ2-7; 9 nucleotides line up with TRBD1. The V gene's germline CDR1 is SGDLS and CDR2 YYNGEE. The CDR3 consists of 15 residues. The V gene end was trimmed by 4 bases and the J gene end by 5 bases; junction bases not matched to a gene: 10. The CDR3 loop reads CASSLQGARQDEQYF. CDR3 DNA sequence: TGTGCCAGCAGCTTACAGGGGGCGCGCCAAGACGAGCAGTACTTC.

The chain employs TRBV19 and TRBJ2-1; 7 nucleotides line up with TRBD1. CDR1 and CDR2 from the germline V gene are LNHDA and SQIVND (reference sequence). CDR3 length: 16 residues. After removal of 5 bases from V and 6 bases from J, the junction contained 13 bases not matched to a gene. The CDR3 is CASSADRVLAANEQFF. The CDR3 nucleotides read TGTGCCAGTAGTGCCGACAGGGTTCTGGCGGCCAATGAGCAGTTCTTC.

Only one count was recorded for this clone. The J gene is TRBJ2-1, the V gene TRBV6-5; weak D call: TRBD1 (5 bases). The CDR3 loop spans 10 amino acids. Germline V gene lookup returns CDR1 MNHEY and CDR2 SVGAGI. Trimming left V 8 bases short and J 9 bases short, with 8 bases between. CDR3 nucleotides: TGTGCCAGCGGAAGGGGTGAGCAGTTCTTC. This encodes CASGRGEQFF.

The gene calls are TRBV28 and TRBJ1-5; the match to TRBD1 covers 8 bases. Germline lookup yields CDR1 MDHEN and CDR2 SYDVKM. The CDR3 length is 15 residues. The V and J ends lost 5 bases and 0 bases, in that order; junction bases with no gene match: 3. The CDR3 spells CASSPTGDSNQPQHF. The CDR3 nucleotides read TGTGCCAGCAGTCCGACAGGGGATAGCAATCAGCCCCAGCATTTT. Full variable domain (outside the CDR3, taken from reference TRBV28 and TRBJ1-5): DVKVTQSSRYLVKRTGEKVFLECVQDMDHENMFWYRQDPGLGLRLIYFSYDVKMKEKGDIPEGYSVSREKKERFSLILESASTNQTSMYLCASSPTGDSNQPQHFGDGTRLSIL.

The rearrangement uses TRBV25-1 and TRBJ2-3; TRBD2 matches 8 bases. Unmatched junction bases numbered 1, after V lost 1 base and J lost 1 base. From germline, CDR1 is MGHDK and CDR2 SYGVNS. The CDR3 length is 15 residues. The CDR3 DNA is TGTGCCAGCAGTGAATTTAGCGGGGGCACAGATACGCAGTATTTT. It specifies CASSEFSGGTDTQYF.

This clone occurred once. The CDR3 loop is CSVEDRRTEHGYTF. In DNA form, the CDR3 reads TGCAGCGTTGAAGATCGAAGGACAGAGCATGGCTACACCTTC. The chain employs TRBV29-1 and TRBJ1-2; weak D call: TRBD1 (6 bases). The CDR3 sequence is 14 residues long. V dropped 0 bases and J dropped 6 bases, with 14 bases sitting between them. The germline V gene has CDR1 SQVTM and CDR2 ANQGSEA. Using reference TRBV29-1 and TRBJ1-2 for the parts outside the CDR3, the full variable domain is SAVISQKPSRDICQRGTSLTIQCQVDSQVTMMFWYRQQPGQSLTLIATANQGSEATYESGFVIDKFPISRPNLTFSTLTVSNMSPEDSSIYLCSVEDRRTEHGYTFGSGTRLTVV.

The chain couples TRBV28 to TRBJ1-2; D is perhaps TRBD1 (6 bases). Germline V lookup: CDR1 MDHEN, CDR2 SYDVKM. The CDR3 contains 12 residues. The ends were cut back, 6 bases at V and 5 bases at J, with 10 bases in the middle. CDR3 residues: CASSTDRYGYTF. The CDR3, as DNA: TGTGCCAGCAGCACAGACAGGTATGGCTACACCTTC.

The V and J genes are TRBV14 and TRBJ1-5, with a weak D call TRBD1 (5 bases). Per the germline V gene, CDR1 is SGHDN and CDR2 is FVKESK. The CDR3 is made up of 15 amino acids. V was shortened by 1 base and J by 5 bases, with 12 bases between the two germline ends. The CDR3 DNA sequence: TGTGCCAGCAGCCAAGCGGGGGACCGTCATCAGCCCCAGCATTTT. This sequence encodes CASSQAGDRHQPQHF.

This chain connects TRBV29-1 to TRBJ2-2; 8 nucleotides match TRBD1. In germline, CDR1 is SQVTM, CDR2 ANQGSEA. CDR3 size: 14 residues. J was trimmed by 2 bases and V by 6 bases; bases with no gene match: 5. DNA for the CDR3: TGCAGCGTCGCAGGGGGCCCAAACACCGGGGAGCTGTTTTTT. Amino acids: CSVAGGPNTGELFF.

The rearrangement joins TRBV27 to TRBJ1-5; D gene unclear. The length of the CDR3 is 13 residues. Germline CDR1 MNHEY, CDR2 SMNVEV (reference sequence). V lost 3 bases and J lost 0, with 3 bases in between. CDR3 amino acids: CASSFHSNQPQHF. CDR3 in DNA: TGTGCCAGCAGTTTCCATAGCAATCAGCCCCAGCATTTT.

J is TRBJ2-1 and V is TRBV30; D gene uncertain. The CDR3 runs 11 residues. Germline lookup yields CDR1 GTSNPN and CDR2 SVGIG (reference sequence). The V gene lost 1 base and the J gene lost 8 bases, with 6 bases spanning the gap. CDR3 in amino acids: CAWSDRDEQFF. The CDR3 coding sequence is TGTGCCTGGAGTGATCGGGATGAGCAGTTCTTC.

The CDR3 nucleotides read TGTGCCAGTAGTACGACAGCCACACATGAAAAACTGTTTTTT. Translating gives CASSTTATHEKLFF. The chain combines TRBV19 with TRBJ1-4; tentatively, D is TRBD1 (5 bases). Trimming left V 4 bases short and J 6 bases short, with 12 bases between. The CDR3 covers 14 residues. In germline, CDR1 is LNHDA, CDR2 SQIVND (reference sequence).

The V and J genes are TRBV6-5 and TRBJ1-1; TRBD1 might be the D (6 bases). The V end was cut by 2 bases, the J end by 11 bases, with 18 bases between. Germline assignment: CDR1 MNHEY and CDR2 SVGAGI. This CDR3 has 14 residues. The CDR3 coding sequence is TGTGCCAGCAGTTACGGACAGCCCTTACGATCCGCTTTCTTT. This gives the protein CASSYGQPLRSAFF.

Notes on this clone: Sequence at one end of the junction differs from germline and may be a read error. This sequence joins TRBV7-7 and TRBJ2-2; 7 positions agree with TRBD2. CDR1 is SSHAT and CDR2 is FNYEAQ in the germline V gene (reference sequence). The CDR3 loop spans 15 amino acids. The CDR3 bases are TGTGCTAGCAGCTTGAGCGGGGCTAACACCGGGGAGCTGTTTTTT. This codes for CASSLSGANTGELFF.

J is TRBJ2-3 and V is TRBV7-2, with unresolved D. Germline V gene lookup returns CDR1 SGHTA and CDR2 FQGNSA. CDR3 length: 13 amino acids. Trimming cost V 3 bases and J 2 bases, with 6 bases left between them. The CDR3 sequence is CASSLGHTDTQYF. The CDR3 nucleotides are TGTGCCAGCAGCTTGGGCCACACAGATACGCAGTATTTT.

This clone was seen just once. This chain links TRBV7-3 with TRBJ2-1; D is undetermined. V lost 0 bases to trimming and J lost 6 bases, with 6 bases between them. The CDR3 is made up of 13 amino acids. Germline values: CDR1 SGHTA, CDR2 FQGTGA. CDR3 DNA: TGTGCCAGCAGCTTAACTGAGAGCAATGAGCAGTTCTTC. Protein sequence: CASSLTESNEQFF.